The source of this TCR beta chain is a study of circulating and synovial CD4+ cells in juvenile arthritis. Findings and caveats of the study: Compared with bulk blood, circulating pathogenic-like lymphocytes shared substantially more CDR3 sequences with synovial T cells. Vbeta family usage analysis did not detect the pathogenic-like versus bulk difference.

The table came from immunoSEQ multiplex PCR; TCRdb's copy has only in-frame clones and leaves some out. The top ten clones hold approximately 2.9% of a sample with fewer than 35,000 clones, just over 90% of them seen once. Germline CDR1 reads SNHLY; CDR2 reads FYNNEI. V lost 4 bases to trimming and J lost 2 bases; unmatched junction nucleotides: 6. The CDR3 totals 15 residues. Points on this clone: No antigen is known for it.

Sequencing input: CD4+ T cells from blood. This chain joins TRBV2 and TRBJ2-7; 9 bases map to TRBD1. The TCR sequence derives from a human donor with juvenile idiopathic arthritis. The CDR3 here is CASSVPRQGAYEQYF. The DNA of the CDR3 is TGTGCCAGCAGTGTGCCTCGACAGGGGGCCTACGAGCAGTACTTC.